This T cell receptor (beta chain) emerged from a study of T cells after yellow fever vaccination. Study in general: SMART-Seq v4 Ultra Low Input handled preparation of low-cell-number fractions.

In making TCR cDNA, 5'RACE template switching added a universal primer site and UMIs to it. TCRdb fed the 5' RACE reads into MiXCR, producing one record per CDR3 protein. The table includes about 200,000 distinct CDR3 sequences, approximately 3% detected once. This clonotype occurred many times. Its antigen is undetermined. Study-wide findings and caveats: Shared CD4/CD8 clonotypes were a small share, likely from convergent recombination.

The length of the CDR3 is 14 residues. Germline V gene lookup returns CDR1 LNHNV and CDR2 YYDKDF (reference sequence). V was shortened by 0 bases and J by 0 bases, with 4 bases between the two germline ends. The source was CD4+ T cells sorted from PBMCs, collected 10 days after the yellow fever booster vaccination. The TCR was taken from a man aged 18 to 30 who received the YFV17D yellow fever vaccine. The genes are TRBV15 and TRBJ2-3; D is unresolved. The CDR3 DNA sequence: TGTGCCACCAGCAGAGACCCTAGCACAGATACGCAGTATTTT. Its protein is CATSRDPSTDTQYF.